The 11 T cell receptor beta chains reported below all come from one sample, sequenced in a study of Ad26.COV2.S vaccination and SARS-CoV-2 variants. TCRdb's copy holds only in-frame clones and misses some; the assay was immunoSEQ multiplex PCR. Here the sample spans about 320,000 clones, approximately 86% being singletons. As to treatment: some 20 received Ad26.COV2.S at low or high dose, single or two shots; a few received placebo; per-sample allocation not given. Samples came from day 63 after the first vaccine or placebo injection. This material consisted of peripheral blood, taken in a trial of Ad26.COV2.S vaccine versus placebo. Every receptor here comes from a person aged 18-65 years who received the Ad26.COV2.S COVID-19 vaccine or a placebo.

This clone was counted a single time. The chain carries TRBV20-1 and TRBJ1-1; 11 nucleotides align to TRBD1. Per the germline V gene, CDR1 is DFQATT and CDR2 is SNEGSKA (reference sequence). The CDR3 spans 11 residues. The CDR3 bases are TGCACGGGACAGGGGGACACTGAAGCTTTCTTT. This codes for CTGQGDTEAFF.

The rearrangement joins TRBV7-3 to TRBJ2-6; D is ambiguous. Looked up from germline, CDR1 is SGHTA and CDR2 is FQGTGA. The germline V and J ends were trimmed by 4 bases and 0 bases, with 7 bases remaining between them. CDR3 length: 15 amino acids. The CDR3 here is CASSSVSSGANVLTF. The DNA of the CDR3 is TGTGCCAGCAGCTCCGTAAGCTCTGGGGCCAACGTCCTGACTTTC.

This rearrangement joins TRBV7-2 to TRBJ2-3; TRBD2 matches at 12 bases. CDR3 size: 19 residues. Germline values: CDR1 SGHTA, CDR2 FQGNSA. V was pared by 5 bases and J by 0 bases, with 12 bases of the junction left unmatched. CDR3 sequence: CASSPRGRLAGASTDTQYF. The DNA for the CDR3 is TGTGCCAGCAGCCCGCGAGGGCGACTAGCGGGGGCCAGCACAGATACGCAGTATTTT.

The rearrangement uses TRBV7-2 and TRBJ1-1; a possible D gene is TRBD1 (5 bases). From germline, CDR1 is SGHTA and CDR2 FQGNSA. Trimming removed 5 bases at V and 4 bases at J, with 20 bases between. This CDR3 region has 16 residues. The chain's CDR3 is CASSPRGLGGATEAFF. The CDR3 nucleotides are TGTGCCAGCAGCCCACGGGGTCTCGGAGGGGCCACTGAAGCTTTCTTT.

The rearrangement links TRBV30 to TRBJ1-1; D ambiguous. The germline V gene has CDR1 GTSNPN and CDR2 SVGIG (reference sequence). V lost 3 bases, J lost 2 bases, and 10 bases lay in between. The CDR3 runs 13 residues. The CDR3 sequence: CAWSRDSNTEAFF. The DNA of the CDR3 is TGTGCCTGGAGCCGGGATTCAAACACTGAAGCTTTCTTT.

This chain links TRBV5-1 with TRBJ1-4, with TRBD1 identical over 7 bases. Germline assignment: CDR1 SGHRS and CDR2 YFSETQ. The CDR3 totals 15 residues. Losses at the gene ends were 5 bases for V and 3 bases for J; bases not matched to a gene: 7. CDR3 region: CASRVTGTANEKLFF. CDR3 nucleotides: TGCGCCAGCAGGGTAACCGGGACAGCTAATGAAAAACTGTTTTTT.

The V and J genes are TRBV27 and TRBJ1-6; TRBD1 is a possible D gene (5 bases). The CDR3 totals 19 residues. Germline values: CDR1 MNHEY, CDR2 SMNVEV (reference sequence). V was pared by 0 bases and J by 0 bases, with 15 bases between. The CDR3 coding sequence is TGTGCCAGCAGTTTATCTGCAGGGACCGCCGGCTCCTATAATTCACCCCTCCACTTT. Amino acids: CASSLSAGTAGSYNSPLHF.

The V gene is TRBV10-1, the J gene TRBJ1-1, with 10 bases fitting TRBD1. This CDR3 has 14 amino acids. Trimming at V came to 6 bases and at J to 5 bases, leaving 6 bases not matched to a gene. Germline V gives CDR1 WNHNN, CDR2 SYGVQD (reference sequence). In DNA form, the CDR3 reads TGCGCCAGCAGGGGGACAGGGGCCACGACTGAAGCTTTCTTT. This encodes CASRGTGATTEAFF.

V gene TRBV30 combines with J gene TRBJ1-1; 9 bases map to TRBD1. CDR1 is GTSNPN and CDR2 is SVGIG in the germline V gene (reference sequence). The junction had 9 bases not matched to a gene; V was cut back by 0 bases and J by 10 bases. CDR3 size: 14 residues. As DNA, the CDR3 is TGTGCCTGGAGTGTACGAACTCCGGGACAGGGAGCTTTCTTT. As protein: CAWSVRTPGQGAFF.

This clone was recorded only once. The J gene is TRBJ1-1, the V gene TRBV19, with a tentative D call TRBD1 (5 bases). V was pared by 5 bases and J by 2 bases, with 12 bases between. The V gene's germline CDR1 is LNHDA and CDR2 SQIVND (reference sequence). The CDR3 extends over 14 amino acids. CDR3 in DNA: TGTGCCAGTAGTGCGACGGGACCCAACACTGAAGCTTTCTTT. It specifies CASSATGPNTEAFF.

This chain joins TRBV7-2 and TRBJ1-2; D perhaps matches TRBD1 (5 bases). This CDR3 has 13 amino acids. CDR1 SGHTA and CDR2 FQGNSA come from the germline V gene. Trimming stripped 4 bases from V and 5 bases from J, with 11 bases between. The CDR3 loop is CASSSDTTYGYTF. The CDR3, as DNA: TGTGCCAGCAGCTCGGACACGACATATGGCTACACCTTC.